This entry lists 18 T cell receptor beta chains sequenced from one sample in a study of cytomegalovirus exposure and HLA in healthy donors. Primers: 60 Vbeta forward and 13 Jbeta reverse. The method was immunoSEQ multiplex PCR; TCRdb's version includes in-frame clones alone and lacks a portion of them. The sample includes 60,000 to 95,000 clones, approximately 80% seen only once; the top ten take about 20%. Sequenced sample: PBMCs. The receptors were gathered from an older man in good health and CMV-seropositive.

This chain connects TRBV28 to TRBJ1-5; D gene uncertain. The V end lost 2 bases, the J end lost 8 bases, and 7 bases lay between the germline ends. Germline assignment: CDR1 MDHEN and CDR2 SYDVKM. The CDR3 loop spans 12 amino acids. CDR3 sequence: CASSLPIEPQHF. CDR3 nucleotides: TGTGCCAGCAGTTTACCAATTGAGCCCCAGCATTTT.

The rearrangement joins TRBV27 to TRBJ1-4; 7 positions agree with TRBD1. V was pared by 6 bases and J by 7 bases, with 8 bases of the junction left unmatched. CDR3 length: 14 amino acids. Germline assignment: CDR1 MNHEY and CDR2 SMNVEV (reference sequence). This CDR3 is CASSLTGPAEKLFF. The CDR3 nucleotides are TGTGCCAGCAGCCTGACAGGGCCTGCTGAAAAACTGTTTTTT.

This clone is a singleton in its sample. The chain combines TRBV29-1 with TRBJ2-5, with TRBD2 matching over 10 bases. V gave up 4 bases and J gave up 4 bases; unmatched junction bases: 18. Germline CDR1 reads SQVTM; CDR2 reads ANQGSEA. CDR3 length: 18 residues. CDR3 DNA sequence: TGCAGCGTTGCAGGCAGTCCCGGACTAGCGGCTCGTTCAGAGACCCAGTACTTC. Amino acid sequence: CSVAGSPGLAARSETQYF.

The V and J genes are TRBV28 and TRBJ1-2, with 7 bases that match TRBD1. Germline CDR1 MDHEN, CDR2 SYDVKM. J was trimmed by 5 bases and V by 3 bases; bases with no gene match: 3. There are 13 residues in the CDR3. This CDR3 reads CASSFSTGYGYTF. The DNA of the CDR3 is TGTGCCAGCAGTTTTTCGACAGGGTATGGCTACACCTTC.

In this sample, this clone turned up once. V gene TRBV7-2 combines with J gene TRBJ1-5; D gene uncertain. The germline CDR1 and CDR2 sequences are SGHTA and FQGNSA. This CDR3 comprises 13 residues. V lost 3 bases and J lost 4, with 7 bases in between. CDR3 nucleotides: TGTGCCAGCAGCTTTGAGTTAAATCAGCCCCAGCATTTT. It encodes CASSFELNQPQHF.

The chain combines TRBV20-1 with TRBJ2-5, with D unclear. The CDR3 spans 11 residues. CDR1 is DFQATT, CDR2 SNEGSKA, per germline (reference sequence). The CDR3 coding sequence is TGCAGCGCCTCGGACCAAGAGACCCAGTACTTC. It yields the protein CSASDQETQYF.

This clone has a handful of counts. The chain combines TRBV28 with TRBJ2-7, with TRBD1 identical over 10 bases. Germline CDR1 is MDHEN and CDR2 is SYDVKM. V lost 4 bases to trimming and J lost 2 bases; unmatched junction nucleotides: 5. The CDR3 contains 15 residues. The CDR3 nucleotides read TGTGCCAGCAGTTCCGGGACAGGGGATACCTACGAGCAGTACTTC. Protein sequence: CASSSGTGDTYEQYF. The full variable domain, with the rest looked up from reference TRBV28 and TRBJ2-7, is DVKVTQSSRYLVKRTGEKVFLECVQDMDHENMFWYRQDPGLGLRLIYFSYDVKMKEKGDIPEGYSVSREKKERFSLILESASTNQTSMYLCASSSGTGDTYEQYFGPGTRLTVT.

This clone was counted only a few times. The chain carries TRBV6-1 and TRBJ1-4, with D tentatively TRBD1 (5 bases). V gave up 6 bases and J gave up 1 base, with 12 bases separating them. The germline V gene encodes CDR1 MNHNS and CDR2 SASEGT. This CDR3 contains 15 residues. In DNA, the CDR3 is TGTGCCAGCAGCCGACAGCGAGGAACTAATGAAAAACTGTTTTTT. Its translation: CASSRQRGTNEKLFF.

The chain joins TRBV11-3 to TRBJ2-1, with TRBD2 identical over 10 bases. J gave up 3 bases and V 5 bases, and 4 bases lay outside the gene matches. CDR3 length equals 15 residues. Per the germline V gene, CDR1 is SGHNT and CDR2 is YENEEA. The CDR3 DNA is TGTGCCAGCAGCCTAACTAGCGGGGACTACAATGAGCAGTTCTTC. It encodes CASSLTSGDYNEQFF. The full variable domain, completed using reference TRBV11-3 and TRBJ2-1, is EAGVVQSPRYKIIEKKQPVAFWCNPISGHNTLYWYLQNLGQGPELLIRYENEEAVDDSQLPKDRFSAERLKGVDSTLKIQPAELGDSAVYLCASSLTSGDYNEQFFGPGTRLTVL.

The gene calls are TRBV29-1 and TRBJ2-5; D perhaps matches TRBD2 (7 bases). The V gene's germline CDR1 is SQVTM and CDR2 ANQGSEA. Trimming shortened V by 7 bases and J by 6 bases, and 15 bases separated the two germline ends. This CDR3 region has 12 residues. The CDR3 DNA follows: TGCAGCGCCCCGGGGGGCGGGCAGACCCAGTACTTC. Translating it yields CSAPGGGQTQYF.

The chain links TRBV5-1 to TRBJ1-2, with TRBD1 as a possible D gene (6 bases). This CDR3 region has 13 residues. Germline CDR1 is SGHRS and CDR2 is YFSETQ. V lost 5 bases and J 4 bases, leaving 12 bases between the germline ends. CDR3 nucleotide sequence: TGCGCCAGCAGTTTCGACAGGATCTATGGCTACACCTTC. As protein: CASSFDRIYGYTF.

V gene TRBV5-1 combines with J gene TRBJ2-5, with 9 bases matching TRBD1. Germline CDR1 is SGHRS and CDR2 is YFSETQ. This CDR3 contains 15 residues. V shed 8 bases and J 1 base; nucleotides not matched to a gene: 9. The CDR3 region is CASYTGGLPQETQYF. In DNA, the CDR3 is TGCGCCAGTTATACAGGGGGCCTCCCCCAAGAGACCCAGTACTTC.

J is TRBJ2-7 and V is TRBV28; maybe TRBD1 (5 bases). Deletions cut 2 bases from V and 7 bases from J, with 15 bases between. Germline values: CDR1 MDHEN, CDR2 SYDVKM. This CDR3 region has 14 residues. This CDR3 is CASSLRQGAREQYF. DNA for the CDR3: TGTGCCAGCAGTTTACGGCAGGGCGCACGGGAGCAGTACTTC.

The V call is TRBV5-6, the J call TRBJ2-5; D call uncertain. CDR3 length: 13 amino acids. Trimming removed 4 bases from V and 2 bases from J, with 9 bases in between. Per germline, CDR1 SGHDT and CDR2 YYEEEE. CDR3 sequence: CASSGRWQETQYF. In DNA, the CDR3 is TGTGCCAGCAGCGGTCGGTGGCAAGAGACCCAGTACTTC.

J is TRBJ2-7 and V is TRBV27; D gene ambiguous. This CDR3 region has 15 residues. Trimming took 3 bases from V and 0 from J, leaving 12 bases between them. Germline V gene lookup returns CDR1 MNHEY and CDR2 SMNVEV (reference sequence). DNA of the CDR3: TGTGCCAGCAGTTTTGGGCCGAAGAACTCCTACGAGCAGTACTTC. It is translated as CASSFGPKNSYEQYF.

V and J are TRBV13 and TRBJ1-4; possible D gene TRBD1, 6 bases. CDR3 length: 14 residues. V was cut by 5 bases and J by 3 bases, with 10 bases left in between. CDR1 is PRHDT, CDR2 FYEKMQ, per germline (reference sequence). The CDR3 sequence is CASSARGANEKLFF. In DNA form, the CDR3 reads TGTGCCAGCAGCGCCAGGGGAGCTAATGAAAAACTGTTTTTT. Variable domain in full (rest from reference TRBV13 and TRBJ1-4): AAGVIQSPRHLIKEKRETATLKCYPIPRHDTVYWYQQGPGQDPQFLISFYEKMQSDKGSIPDRFSAQQFSDYHSELNMSSLELGDSALYFCASSARGANEKLFFGSGTQLSVL.

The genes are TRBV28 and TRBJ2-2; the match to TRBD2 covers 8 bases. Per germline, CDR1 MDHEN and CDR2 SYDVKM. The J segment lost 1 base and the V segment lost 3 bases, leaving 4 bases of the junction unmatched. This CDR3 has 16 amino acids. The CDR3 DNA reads TGTGCCAGCAGTTTCGGTGCGGGAGGGAACACCGGGGAGCTGTTTTTT. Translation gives CASSFGAGGNTGELFF. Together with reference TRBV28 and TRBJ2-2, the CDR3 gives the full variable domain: DVKVTQSSRYLVKRTGEKVFLECVQDMDHENMFWYRQDPGLGLRLIYFSYDVKMKEKGDIPEGYSVSREKKERFSLILESASTNQTSMYLCASSFGAGGNTGELFFGEGSRLTVL.

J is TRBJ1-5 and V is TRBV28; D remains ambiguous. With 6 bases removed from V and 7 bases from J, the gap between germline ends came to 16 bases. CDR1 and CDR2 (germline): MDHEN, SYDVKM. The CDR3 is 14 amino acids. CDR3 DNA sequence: TGTGCCAGCAGCCTCGGGGAGGCCAGACAGCCCCAGCATTTT. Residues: CASSLGEARQPQHF.